Listed below are T cell receptor beta chains from one sample, sequenced in a study of control samples from healthy donors and cancer patients. Clones were sequenced by immunoSEQ multiplex PCR, and TCRdb holds only the in-frame ones, with some missing. The sample consists of about 89,000 clones, approximately 86% of them appearing once. Source material: blood. These receptors were taken from a man aged 25-40 years in good health. Both conserved end residues are part of each CDR3. Clone sizes are given selectively: once, few, many, or a class where the clone is expanded.

V	size	J	CDR3
TRBV27	-	TRBJ1-2	CASRPARTGDYGYTF
TRBV7-9	-	TRBJ2-1	CASSLAEDLNNEQFF
TRBV10-3	once	TRBJ2-3	CAISGPTRDRVTDTQYF
TRBV7-9	-	TRBJ2-2	CASSPSPGAGREAGELFF
TRBV21-1	-	TRBJ1-4	CASSPRRVPSNEKLFF
TRBV27	once	TRBJ1-2	CASSFDGFYGYTF
TRBV3-1/TRBV3-2	-	TRBJ2-3	CASSLLRLGRGSSTDTQYF
TRBV6-5	-	TRBJ1-4	CASSYRDTAPEKLFF
TRBV27	-	TRBJ2-3	CASSLRLPRPGTDTQYF
TRBV19	-	TRBJ2-5	CASSPTGGRETQYF
TRBV5-1	-	TRBJ1-1	CASSPDRARTEAFF
TRBV7-2	few	TRBJ2-1	CASSATGNEQFF
TRBV29-1	-	TRBJ1-2	CSVEEGRALVYTF
TRBV7-2	-	TRBJ2-3	CASRLRGQGGTDTQYF
TRBV6-4	few	TRBJ2-3	CASSDGTGSTDTQYF
TRBV5-8	once	TRBJ2-1	CASSLADGNEQFF
TRBV29-1	-	TRBJ2-1	CSVVLGHEQFF
TRBV10-3	-	TRBJ2-3	CAISEGSGGGDTQYF
TRBV6-5	-	TRBJ1-1	CASSYARGDRAFF
TRBV6-1	-	TRBJ1-6	CASSEFGKGSPLHF
TRBV29-1	few	TRBJ1-4	CSVWFNEKLFF
TRBV18	-	TRBJ2-1	CASSQSTVIYNEQFF
TRBV12-3/TRBV12-4	-	TRBJ2-2	CAIAGGTGELFF
TRBV2	-	TRBJ2-5	CAKGLGGAGETQYF
TRBV6-1	-	TRBJ2-5	CASSQAGTPQETQYF
TRBV19	-	TRBJ2-5	CASSIGGSGGGETQYF
TRBV7-9	-	TRBJ1-2	CASSRTETGTNYGYTF
TRBV12-5	-	TRBJ2-1	CASGLDIGGAAEQFF
TRBV4-2	-	TRBJ1-3	CASSKEGGGQGNTIYF
TRBV6-4	-	TRBJ1-6	CASSEAAHSPLHF
TRBV18	-	TRBJ2-5	CASSPLQEETQYF
TRBV6-7	-	TRBJ1-2	CASSLPAVRDGYTF
TRBV6-5	-	TRBJ2-1	CASMPYSGTYNEQFF
TRBV5-6	few	TRBJ1-5	CASSSFMTAKGQPQHF
TRBV4-1	-	TRBJ2-5	CASSPSRTNAGKTQYF
TRBV18	-	TRBJ2-3	CASSPRSGATDTQYF
TRBV7-9	-	TRBJ2-7	CASSLDSSGEQYF
TRBV5-1	-	TRBJ2-5	CASSMGLKETQYF
TRBV6-1	-	TRBJ2-4	CASSEAASTLAKNIQYF
TRBV10-3	-	TRBJ1-1	CAIREGLNTEAFF
TRBV29-1	-	TRBJ2-3	CSVEFRSWGTDTQYF
TRBV14	-	TRBJ2-3	CASSQAEDRGGNTQYF
TRBV7-2	-	TRBJ1-5	CASSLVGNSNQPQHF
TRBV6-1	-	TRBJ1-3	CASSEVGPSGNTIYF
TRBV7-6	-	TRBJ2-2	CASSLEGGANTGELFF
TRBV30	-	TRBJ1-1	CAWRQGPGRTEAFF
TRBV27	few	TRBJ2-2	CASSFLTGELFF